This record covers a single T cell receptor beta chain. What it binds is unknown. The V end lost 0 bases, the J end lost 0 bases, and 8 bases lay between the germline ends. CDR1 is KGHSH, CDR2 LQKENI, per germline. The CDR3 is made up of 16 amino acids. This sample was included in a study of T cell responses to AZD1222 COVID-19 vaccine. Whole-study results and caveats: Baseline seropositivity occurred in only 5 to 7 AZD1222 recipients. Spike-specific TCR breadth and depth went up after people got two AZD1222 doses. Without day 14 samples, only post-peak T cell repertoires were studied.

TCRdb keeps only in-frame clones here, not all; method: immunoSEQ multiplex PCR. The sample shows roughly 120,000 clones, around 90% of them seen only once. This chain joins TRBV18 and TRBJ2-2; D remains ambiguous. The sequencing used peripheral blood, collected 28 days after the second AZD1222 dose. This clonotype originated in an adult who received the AZD1222 COVID-19 vaccine. The CDR3 coding sequence is TGTGCCAGCTCACCACCGTTCAGGACGAACACCGGGGAGCTGTTTTTT. As protein: CASSPPFRTNTGELFF.